This TCR beta chain emerged from a study of sequential checkpoint blockade in melanoma. Study in general: Arm A got nivolumab then ipilimumab; arm B the reverse, 1:1. Each arm's sequence ended with maintenance nivolumab.

Sample treatment: randomized to nivolumab then ipilimumab (arm A) or the reverse (arm B). DNA-damaging chemotherapy had not been given to any patient beforehand. PBMC sorting kept live CD3+CD8+ cells without CD19 or CD56. The data were produced by immunoSEQ multiplex PCR, yet TCRdb's version contains in-frame clones alone and is incomplete. The sample has 10,000 to 13,000 clones, 55% to 70% seen once; the top ten hold 28%. CDR3 length: 15 amino acids. In germline, CDR1 is GTSNPN, CDR2 SVGIG (reference sequence). The V and J ends lost 3 bases and 0 bases respectively, with 12 bases between them. The sample in question was CD8+ T cells sorted from blood (inferred from file names), obtained from a patient given nivolumab and ipilimumab in sequence. The chain recombines TRBV30 with TRBJ1-5; D is perhaps TRBD1 (5 bases). The sequence was obtained from a human donor with melanoma. The CDR3 nucleotides are TGTGCCTGGAGCGACGACAGTTATAGCAATCAGCCCCAGCATTTT. Protein: CAWSDDSYSNQPQHF.